Each of the 12 T cell receptor beta chains below was sequenced from the same sample in a study of T cell repertoires in cytomegalovirus infection (dated 2019 in TCRdb). The meaning of the sample's treatment or condition label: in vitro stimulation with specific CMV peptide epitopes to enrich CMV-specific T cells. These receptors lack a known antigen. Sequencing used an Illumina HiSeq 1500. The public reads were reprocessed in TCRdb via fastp at Q25 and MiXCR, keeping in-frame beta chains. Rows merge per CDR3 protein into single entries with the most common DNA and genes. Present in this sample are a few hundred thousand distinct CDR3 sequences, about 40% of which were seen just once. The ten largest clones represent 48% of the sample. The source material was cultured PBMCs, sampled from culture after CMV antigen stimulation. All receptors derive from a human donor in good health (CMV status not recorded). Some clones in this sample may be carry-over from other donors' samples.

This clonotype was counted a few times. This chain connects TRBV12-3 or TRBV12-4 to TRBJ1-6; 7 bases are a match to TRBD1. J was trimmed by 3 bases and V by 6 bases; bases with no gene match: 5. The CDR3 runs 15 residues. CDR3 in amino acids: CASSPTGNYNSPLHF. Here the CDR3 DNA reads TGTGCCAGCAGCCCGACAGGGAACTATAATTCACCCCTCCACTTT.

In its sample, this clonotype was seen many times. V and J are TRBV27 and TRBJ2-6; TRBD1 matches 7 bases. Trimming took 4 bases from V and 1 from J; bases not matched to a gene: 1. The germline V gene has CDR1 MNHEY and CDR2 SMNVEV (reference sequence). The CDR3 consists of 15 residues. The CDR3 region has the DNA TGTGCCAGCAGTTGGGACAGTTCTGGGGCCAACGTCCTGACTTTC. Amino acid sequence: CASSWDSSGANVLTF. Full variable domain (rest looked up from reference TRBV27 and TRBJ2-6): EAQVTQNPRYLITVTGKKLTVTCSQNMNHEYMSWYRQDPGLGLRQIYYSMNVEVTDKGDVPEGYKVSRKEKRNFPLILESPSPNQTSLYFCASSWDSSGANVLTFGAGSRLTVL.

The rearrangement joins TRBV6-1 to TRBJ2-1; D is unresolved. The germline gives CDR1 MNHNS, CDR2 SASEGT. Deletions cut 6 bases from V and 1 base from J, with 13 bases between. The CDR3 loop spans 15 amino acids. CDR3: CASRVFGVSYNEQFF. The CDR3 bases are TGTGCCAGCAGGGTTTTTGGGGTTTCCTACAATGAGCAGTTCTTC.

The table lists this clonotype with a few counts. The chain has TRBV5-4 and TRBJ2-4, with no clear D. The CDR3 runs to 14 residues. Trimming pared 1 base from V and 2 bases from J, leaving 7 bases between. CDR1 is SGHNT, CDR2 YYREEE, per germline (reference sequence). The CDR3 loop is CASSLPGSKNIQYF. CDR3 DNA: TGTGCCAGCAGCTTGCCCGGGTCCAAAAACATTCAGTACTTC.

In its sample, this clonotype was seen a few times. The chain uses TRBV7-2 and TRBJ2-7; D gene ambiguous. This CDR3 has 13 residues. V lost 1 base to trimming and J lost 2 bases, with 6 bases between them. Germline lookup yields CDR1 SGHTA and CDR2 FQGNSA. The chain's CDR3 is CASSLVITYEQYF. The CDR3 bases are TGTGCCAGCAGCTTAGTAATAACCTACGAGCAGTACTTC.

A few counts support this clonotype. The chain employs TRBV5-4 and TRBJ2-1; TRBD1 might be the D (6 bases). Germline V gives CDR1 SGHNT, CDR2 YYREEE (reference sequence). This CDR3 is 14 amino acids long. V lost 4 bases, J lost 3 bases, and 11 bases lay in between. CDR3 protein: CASSQGQIYNEQFF. The CDR3 DNA sequence: TGTGCCAGCAGCCAGGGACAAATCTACAATGAGCAGTTCTTC.

This clonotype was counted a few times. The chain has TRBV7-2 and TRBJ2-1, with D uncertain. V was clipped by 1 base and J by 8 bases, with 12 bases between them. There are 14 residues in the CDR3. Germline assignment: CDR1 SGHTA and CDR2 FQGNSA. The CDR3 protein is CASSLDVWEDEQFF. The CDR3 DNA follows: TGTGCCAGCAGCTTAGATGTCTGGGAAGATGAGCAGTTCTTC.

The chain carries TRBV20-1 and TRBJ2-7; TRBD1 is a possible D gene (6 bases). This CDR3 contains 12 residues. Germline V lookup: CDR1 DFQATT, CDR2 SNEGSKA (reference sequence). V was shortened by 4 bases and J by 2 bases, with 9 bases between the two germline ends. CDR3: CSANDRPYEQYF. In DNA, the CDR3 is TGCAGTGCTAATGACAGGCCCTACGAGCAGTACTTC.

The chain carries TRBV19 and TRBJ1-2; 8 nucleotides line up with TRBD1. In germline, CDR1 is LNHDA, CDR2 SQIVND (reference sequence). This CDR3 contains 16 residues. V gave up 4 bases and J gave up 0 bases; unmatched junction bases: 7. The CDR3 nucleotides are TGTGCCAGTAGTAAATGGCCGGGACAGGCTAACTATGGCTACACCTTC. Its protein product is CASSKWPGQANYGYTF.

The chain couples TRBV11-2 to TRBJ1-1, with D possibly TRBD1 on 5 matching bases. This CDR3 is 16 amino acids long. The germline CDR1 and CDR2 sequences are SGHAT and FQNNGV. V lost 0 bases and J 0 bases, leaving 11 bases between the germline ends. CDR3 loop: CASSLDRTPMNTEAFF. The CDR3 DNA follows: TGTGCCAGCAGCTTAGATCGGACACCTATGAACACTGAAGCTTTCTTT.

The CDR3 sequence: CASSPYFEGEQYF. The CDR3 DNA reads as TGTGCCAGCAGCCCTTACTTCGAAGGCGAGCAGTACTTC. The chain carries TRBV7-8 and TRBJ2-7, with D hard to call. Trimming removed 5 bases from V and 6 bases from J, with 14 bases in between. Germline V gene data show CDR1 as SGHVS and CDR2 as FQNEAQ. The length of the CDR3 is 13 residues. The complete variable domain, with remaining parts taken from reference TRBV7-8 and TRBJ2-7, reads GAGVSQSPRYKVAKRGQDVALRCDPISGHVSLFWYQQALGQGPEFLTYFQNEAQLDKSGLPSDRFFAERPEGSVSTLKIQRTQQEDSAVYLCASSPYFEGEQYFGPGTRLTVT.

The chain carries TRBV7-2 and TRBJ2-2; maybe TRBD2 (6 bases). The CDR3 totals 15 residues. Germline V gene data show CDR1 as SGHTA and CDR2 as FQGNSA. The ends were cut back, 5 bases at V and 1 base at J, with 11 bases in the middle. Here the CDR3 reads CASSPMGGNTGELFF. The CDR3 DNA is TGTGCCAGCAGCCCCATGGGGGGGAACACCGGGGAGCTGTTTTTT. Full variable domain (outside the CDR3, taken from reference TRBV7-2 and TRBJ2-2): GAGVSQSPSNKVTEKGKDVELRCDPISGHTALYWYRQSLGQGLEFLIYFQGNSAPDKSGLPSDRFSAERTGGSVSTLTIQRTQQEDSAVYLCASSPMGGNTGELFFGEGSRLTVL.